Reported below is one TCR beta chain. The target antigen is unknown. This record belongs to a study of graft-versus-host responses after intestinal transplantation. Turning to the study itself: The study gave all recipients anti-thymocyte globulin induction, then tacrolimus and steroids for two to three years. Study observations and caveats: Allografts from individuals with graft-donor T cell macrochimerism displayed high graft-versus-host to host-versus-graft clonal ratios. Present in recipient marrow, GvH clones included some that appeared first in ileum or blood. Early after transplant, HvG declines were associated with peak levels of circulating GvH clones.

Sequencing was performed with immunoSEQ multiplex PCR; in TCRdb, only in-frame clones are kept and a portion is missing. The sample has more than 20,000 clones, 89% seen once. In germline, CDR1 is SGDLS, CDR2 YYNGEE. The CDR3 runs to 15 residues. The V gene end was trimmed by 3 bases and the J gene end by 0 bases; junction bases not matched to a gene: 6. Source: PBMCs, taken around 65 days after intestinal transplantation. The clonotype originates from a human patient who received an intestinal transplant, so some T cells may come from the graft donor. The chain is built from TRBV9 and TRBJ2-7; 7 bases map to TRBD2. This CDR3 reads CASSASGLPSYEQYF. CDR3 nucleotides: TGTGCCAGCAGCGCTAGCGGCCTCCCCTCCTACGAGCAGTACTTC.